These 10 T cell receptor beta chains were sequenced from one sample in a study of control samples from healthy donors and cancer patients. The assay was immunoSEQ multiplex PCR, and TCRdb's table has in-frame clones only and misses some. This sample carries 50,000 to 75,000 clones, approximately 85% of them seen once, and the ten largest clones take about 5%. Sequenced input: blood. These receptors were collected from a man in his forties in good health.

The J gene is TRBJ1-4, the V gene TRBV29-1; D not resolved. The CDR3 covers 11 residues. V lost 4 bases and J 3 bases, leaving 3 bases between the germline ends. Germline V gives CDR1 SQVTM, CDR2 ANQGSEA. This chain's CDR3 is CSVVSNEKLFF. Here the CDR3 DNA reads TGCAGCGTTGTGTCTAATGAAAAACTGTTTTTT.

The V and J genes are TRBV6-4 and TRBJ2-7; D is ambiguous. The CDR3 is 13 residues long. Germline V lookup: CDR1 MRHNA, CDR2 SNTAGT. V gave up 8 bases and J gave up 2 bases, with 13 bases separating them. The CDR3 DNA follows: TGTGCCAGCGCCCCAGAGGAAACCTACGAGCAGTACTTC. This encodes CASAPEETYEQYF.

The rearrangement uses TRBV12-5 and TRBJ2-7; tentatively, D is TRBD1 or TRBD2 (5 bases each). Germline lookup yields CDR1 LGHNT and CDR2 FRNRAP. There are 13 residues in the CDR3. V lost 6 bases to trimming and J lost 2 bases, with 11 bases between them. DNA of the CDR3: TGTGCTAGTGGCCCTAGGGGACCCTACGAGCAGTACTTC. Protein sequence: CASGPRGPYEQYF.

The gene calls are TRBV7-3 and TRBJ2-7, with 8 bases that match TRBD2. V gave up 5 bases and J gave up 2 bases; unmatched junction bases: 11. The germline CDR1 and CDR2 sequences are SGHTA and FQGTGA. CDR3 length equals 16 residues. CDR3 sequence: CASSPYPEGLAYEQYF. The CDR3 coding sequence is TGTGCCAGCAGCCCCTACCCCGAGGGACTAGCCTACGAGCAGTACTTC.

V is TRBV29-1 and J is TRBJ2-2; TRBD2 agrees at 8 bases. The germline V gene has CDR1 SQVTM and CDR2 ANQGSEA. Trimming at V came to 7 bases and at J to 8 bases, leaving 12 bases not matched to a gene. This CDR3 comprises 14 residues. As DNA, the CDR3 is TGCAGCGGGAAGACAGCGGGGGCCGGGGGGGAGCTGTTTTTT. Protein: CSGKTAGAGGELFF.

The rearrangement joins TRBV9 to TRBJ2-2; D is unresolved. This CDR3 is built from 14 residues. V lost 4 bases and J lost 1, with 8 bases in between. Germline V gives CDR1 SGDLS, CDR2 YYNGEE. The CDR3 bases are TGTGCCAGCAGCCCACGGCGGAACACCGGGGAGCTGTTTTTT. Translating it yields CASSPRRNTGELFF.

The rearrangement links TRBV5-6 to TRBJ1-2, with TRBD1 matching over 7 bases. The junction had 5 bases not matched to a gene; V was cut back by 4 bases and J by 2 bases. The germline CDR1 and CDR2 sequences are SGHDT and YYEEEE. There are 14 residues in the CDR3. CDR3 amino acids: CASSAGTVNYGYTF. The CDR3 DNA reads as TGTGCCAGCAGCGCCGGGACAGTGAACTATGGCTACACCTTC.

This chain uses TRBV7-3 with TRBJ2-5, with 13 bases lining up with TRBD2. This CDR3 has 16 amino acids. CDR1 is SGHTA, CDR2 FQGTGA, per germline. Trimming at V came to 3 bases and at J to 1 base, leaving 2 bases not matched to a gene. The CDR3, as DNA: TGTGCCAGCAGCTTGGGACTAGCGGGGTCCCAAGAGACCCAGTACTTC. Translated: CASSLGLAGSQETQYF.

The J gene is TRBJ2-2, the V gene TRBV27; D gene unclear. V dropped 6 bases and J dropped 1 base, with 12 bases sitting between them. There are 15 residues in the CDR3. Germline V gene sequence: CDR1 MNHEY, CDR2 SMNVEV (reference sequence). This CDR3 reads CASRSRPGNTGELFF. The CDR3 coding sequence is TGTGCCAGCAGATCTCGGCCAGGGAACACCGGGGAGCTGTTTTTT.

V and J are TRBV5-4 and TRBJ2-1; 10 positions match TRBD2. The ends lost 4 bases at V and 4 bases at J; junction bases unmatched: 5. The CDR3 is 15 residues long. Germline-derived CDR1 and CDR2 are SGHNT and YYREEE (reference sequence). The CDR3 DNA is TGTGCCAGCAGCCTGAGCGGGGGGGAGTACAATGAGCAGTTCTTC. Amino acids: CASSLSGGEYNEQFF.